This TCR beta chain derives from a study of T cells in women clearing cervical HPV infection. Study-level background: Blood came at first lesion visit for cases, post-clearance for controls.

Some clones are missing from TCRdb's copy, which holds only in-frame ones; the method was immunoSEQ multiplex PCR. In total, the table holds fewer than 50,000 clones. With respect to this clone: Its antigen is currently unknown. Read data end 3 residues before the CDR3 end; the end is taken from the germline J gene.

Study-wide results and caveats: TRBV6-7 abundance was lower in cases than controls (around 0.11% versus 0.16%). Associations may precede or follow infection; HPV-specific or memory T cells were not isolated.

The ends were cut back, 6 bases at V and 3 bases at J, with 9 bases in the middle. The CDR3 has 11 amino acids. Germline V gene data show CDR1 as SQVTM and CDR2 as ANQGSEA. This sequence originates from a woman aged 18-70 years with a cervical HPV16 infection that either progressed to CIN3+ or cleared (not recorded which). Input material: blood buffy coat. V is TRBV29-1 and J is TRBJ2-7, with D perhaps TRBD1 (6 bases). The sequenced part of the CDR3 DNA is TGCAGCGTCCGAGGGGGCTACGAG. Translation gives CSVRGGYE. The CDR3 reads in full as CSVRGGYEQYF.